This note documents a single TCR beta chain sequence. The germline gives CDR1 GTSNPN, CDR2 SVGIG (reference sequence). The V and J ends lost 0 bases and 3 bases, in that order; junction bases with no gene match: 3. CDR3 length: 15 residues. This entry belongs to a study of PD-1 blockade in mismatch repair-deficient tumors. Mismatch repair deficiency was confirmed in all patients, by PCR or immunohistochemistry. Profiling relied on immunoSEQ multiplex PCR, and the TCRdb table lists in-frame clones only, not all of them. The sample has roughly 110,000 clones; about 74% are singletons. Sequences were derived from peripheral blood, sampled about 60 weeks after starting pembrolizumab. The V and J genes are TRBV30 and TRBJ2-3; 10 bases are shared with TRBD2. The sequence was collected from an adult with mismatch repair-deficient cancer. CDR3 residues: CAWSVQAGGTDTQYF. The CDR3 DNA reads as TGTGCCTGGAGTGTACAAGCGGGAGGGACAGATACGCAGTATTTT.